The 3 T cell receptor beta chains below were found in one sample sequenced in a study of response to subunit inactivated influenza vaccine. TCRdb called the RT-PCR reads again in MiXCR, with one record for every CDR3 protein. This table holds about 780,000 distinct CDR3 sequences, roughly 20% found once. This specimen was PBMCs from blood, taken more than 4 days after vaccination. All receptors derive from a man in his fifties who received an inactivated influenza vaccine.

This clonotype was counted at least ten times. The V and J genes are TRBV7-2 and TRBJ2-1; tentative D call: TRBD2 (5 bases). The CDR3 loop spans 13 amino acids. The germline V gene has CDR1 SGHTA and CDR2 FQGNSA. The V end lost 3 bases, the J end lost 6 bases, and 9 bases lay between the germline ends. The CDR3 DNA follows: TGTGCCAGCAGCTTGGACTGGACCAATGAGCAGTTCTTC. It yields the protein CASSLDWTNEQFF.

The chain employs TRBV29-1 and TRBJ2-1; 7 nucleotides match TRBD1. CDR1 and CDR2 from the germline V gene are SQVTM and ANQGSEA. This CDR3 spans 14 amino acids. Trimming removed 7 bases from V and 8 bases from J; junction bases left unmatched: 14. In DNA form, the CDR3 reads TGCAGCGCTTCCGGGACAGAGTCTCGCGATGAGCAGTTCTTC. Amino acids: CSASGTESRDEQFF.

The chain links TRBV11-2 to TRBJ2-3; 9 bases fit TRBD2. V was pared by 1 base and J by 1 base, with 3 bases of the junction left unmatched. Germline lookup yields CDR1 SGHAT and CDR2 FQNNGV. This CDR3 region has 16 residues. Written as DNA, the CDR3 is TGTGCCAGCAGCTTAGCGTCTAGCGGGGGCACAGATACGCAGTATTTT. Protein product: CASSLASSGGTDTQYF. Based on the CDR3 plus reference TRBV11-2 and TRBJ2-3, the full variable domain is EAGVAQSPRYKIIEKRQSVAFWCNPISGHATLYWYQQILGQGPKLLIQFQNNGVVDDSQLPKDRFSAERLKGVDSTLKIQPAKLEDSAVYLCASSLASSGGTDTQYFGPGTRLTVL.